This T cell receptor (beta chain) was captured by sequencing in a study of T-cell reconstitution after alpha-beta-depleted transplantation in children. During its preparation, the TCRbeta library received unique molecular identifiers. TCRdb analysed the PCR reads with MiXCR anew, one entry per CDR3 protein. The table includes fewer than 700,000 distinct CDR3 sequences, roughly 13% detected once. With respect to this clonotype: Its cognate antigen is unknown.

Notes on the study in general: Several hundred expanded graft clones reportedly were the source of alpha-beta T cells about two months after transplant. T-cell numbers and diversity, one year after transplant, stemmed largely from T cells that were newly produced. Surviving thymic progenitors and recipient T cells were the source of high TCRbeta diversity at day 60 in some patients.

The CDR3 has 16 residues. V was clipped by 0 bases and J by 3 bases; unmatched bases: 4. Germline V gene sequence: CDR1 SGHRS, CDR2 YFSETQ. The sequences come from PBMCs, mostly from graft donor cells, collected 360 days after TCRalphabeta/CD19-depleted stem cell transplant. The source is a male patient between 5 and 17 years old who had a stem cell transplant for acute myeloid leukemia, so the T cells may come from the graft donor. The chain joins TRBV5-1 to TRBJ2-3; 10 bases are shared with TRBD1. CDR3 region: CASSLAGTGATDTQYF. CDR3 sequence (DNA): TGCGCCAGCAGCTTGGCGGGGACAGGGGCTACAGATACGCAGTATTTT. The full variable domain, rest sourced from reference TRBV5-1 and TRBJ2-3, is KAGVTQTPRYLIKTRGQQVTLSCSPISGHRSVSWYQQTPGQGLQFLFEYFSETQRNKGNFPGRFSGRQFSNSRSEMNVSTLELGDSALYLCASSLAGTGATDTQYFGPGTRLTVL.